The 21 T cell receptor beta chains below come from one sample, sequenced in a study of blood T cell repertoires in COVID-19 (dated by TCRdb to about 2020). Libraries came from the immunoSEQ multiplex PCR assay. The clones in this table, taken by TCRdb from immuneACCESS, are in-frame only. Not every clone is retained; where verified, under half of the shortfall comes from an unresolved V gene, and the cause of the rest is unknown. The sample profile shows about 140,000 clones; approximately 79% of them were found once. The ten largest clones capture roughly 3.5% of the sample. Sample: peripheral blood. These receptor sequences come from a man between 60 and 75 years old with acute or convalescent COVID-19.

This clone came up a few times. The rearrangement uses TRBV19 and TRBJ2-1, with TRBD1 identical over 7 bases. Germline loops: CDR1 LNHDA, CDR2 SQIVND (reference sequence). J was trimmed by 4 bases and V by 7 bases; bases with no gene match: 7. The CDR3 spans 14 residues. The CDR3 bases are TGTGCCAGTACGCTGACAGGGAATTACAATGAGCAGTTCTTC. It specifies CASTLTGNYNEQFF.

CDR3 DNA sequence: TGTGCCAGCAGTTACTTGTGGACAGACTATGGCTACACCTTC. Its translation is CASSYLWTDYGYTF. This rearrangement joins TRBV6-2 or TRBV6-3 to TRBJ1-2; D perhaps matches TRBD1 (6 bases). Germline V CDR1 and CDR2: MNHEY, SVGEGT. This CDR3 is built from 14 residues. The germline V and J ends were trimmed by 1 base and 3 bases, with 9 bases remaining between them.

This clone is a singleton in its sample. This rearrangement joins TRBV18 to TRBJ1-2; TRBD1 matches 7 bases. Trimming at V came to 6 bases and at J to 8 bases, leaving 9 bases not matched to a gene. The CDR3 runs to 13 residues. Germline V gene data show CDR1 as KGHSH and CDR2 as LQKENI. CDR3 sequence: CASSQLTGEGYTF. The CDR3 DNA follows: TGTGCCAGCTCCCAGTTAACAGGGGAAGGCTACACCTTC.

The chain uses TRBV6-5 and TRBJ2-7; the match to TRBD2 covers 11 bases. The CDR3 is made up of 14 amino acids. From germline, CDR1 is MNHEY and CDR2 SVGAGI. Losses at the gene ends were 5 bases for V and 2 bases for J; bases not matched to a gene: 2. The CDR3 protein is CASSRLAGPYEQYF. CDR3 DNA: TGTGCCAGCAGTCGACTAGCGGGACCCTACGAGCAGTACTTC.

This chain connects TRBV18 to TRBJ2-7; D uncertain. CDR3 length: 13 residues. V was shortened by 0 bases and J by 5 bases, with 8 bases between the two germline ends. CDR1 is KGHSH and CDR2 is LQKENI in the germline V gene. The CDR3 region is CASSPPSEDEQYF. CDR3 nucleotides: TGTGCCAGCTCACCACCGTCAGAAGACGAGCAGTACTTC. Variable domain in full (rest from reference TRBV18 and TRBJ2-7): NAGVMQNPRHLVRRRGQEARLRCSPMKGHSHVYWYRQLPEEGLKFMVYLQKENIIDESGMPKERFSAEFPKEGPSILRIQQVVRGDSAAYFCASSPPSEDEQYFGPGTRLTVT.

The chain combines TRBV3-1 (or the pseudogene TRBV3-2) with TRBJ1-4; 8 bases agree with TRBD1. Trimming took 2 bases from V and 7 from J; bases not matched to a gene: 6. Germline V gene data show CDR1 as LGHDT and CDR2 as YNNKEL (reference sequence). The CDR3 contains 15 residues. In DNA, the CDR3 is TGTGCCAGCAGCCAAACACAGGGGGTAGGTGAAAAACTGTTTTTT. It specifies CASSQTQGVGEKLFF.

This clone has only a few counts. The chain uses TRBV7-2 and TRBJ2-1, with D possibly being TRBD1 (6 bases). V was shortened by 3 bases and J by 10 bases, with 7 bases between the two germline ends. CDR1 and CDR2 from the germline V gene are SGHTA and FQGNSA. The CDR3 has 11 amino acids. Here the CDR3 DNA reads TGTGCCAGCAGCTTTACAGGGGAGCAGTTCTTC. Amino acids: CASSFTGEQFF.

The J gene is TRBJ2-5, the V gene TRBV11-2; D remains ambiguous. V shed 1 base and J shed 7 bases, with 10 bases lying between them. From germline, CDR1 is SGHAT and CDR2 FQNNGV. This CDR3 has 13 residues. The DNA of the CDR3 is TGTGCCAGCAGCTTAGTGGGTACGGGGACCCAGTACTTC. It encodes CASSLVGTGTQYF.

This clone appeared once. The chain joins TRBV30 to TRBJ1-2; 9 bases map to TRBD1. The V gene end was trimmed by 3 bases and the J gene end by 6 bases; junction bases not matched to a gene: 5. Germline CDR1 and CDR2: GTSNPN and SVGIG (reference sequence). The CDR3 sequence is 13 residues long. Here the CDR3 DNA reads TGTGCCTGGAGGACCGGGACAGGGAATGGCTACACCTTC. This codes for CAWRTGTGNGYTF.

The CDR3, as DNA: TGTGCCAGCAGTTTATTAGGGGAAGAGACCCAGTACTTC. This translates into CASSLLGEETQYF. This rearrangement joins TRBV27 to TRBJ2-5; TRBD1 might be the D (5 bases). Deletions cut 1 base from V and 3 bases from J, with 6 bases between. The CDR3 covers 13 residues. Germline CDR1 and CDR2: MNHEY and SMNVEV (reference sequence).

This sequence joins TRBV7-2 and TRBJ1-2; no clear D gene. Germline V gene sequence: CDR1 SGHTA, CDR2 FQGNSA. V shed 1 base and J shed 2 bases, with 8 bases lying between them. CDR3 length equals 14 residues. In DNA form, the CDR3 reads TGTGCCAGCAGCTTAGGGCACCAAAACTATGGCTACACCTTC. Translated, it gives CASSLGHQNYGYTF. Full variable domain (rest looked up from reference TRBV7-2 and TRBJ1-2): GAGVSQSPSNKVTEKGKDVELRCDPISGHTALYWYRQSLGQGLEFLIYFQGNSAPDKSGLPSDRFSAERTGGSVSTLTIQRTQQEDSAVYLCASSLGHQNYGYTFGSGTRLTVV.

The CDR3 DNA is TGTGCCAGTAGTATACCGGGACATGGCAATGAGCAGTTCTTC. Its protein product is CASSIPGHGNEQFF. The chain is built from TRBV19 and TRBJ2-1; tentative D call: TRBD1 (6 bases). The germline V gene has CDR1 LNHDA and CDR2 SQIVND (reference sequence). Between the trimmed V and J ends, which lost 2 bases and 6 bases, there was a span of 11 bases. The CDR3 length is 14 residues. The full variable domain, with the rest looked up from reference TRBV19 and TRBJ2-1, is DGGITQSPKYLFRKEGQNVTLSCEQNLNHDAMYWYRQDPGQGLRLIYYSQIVNDFQKGDIAEGYSVSREKKESFPLTVTSAQKNPTAFYLCASSIPGHGNEQFFGPGTRLTVL.

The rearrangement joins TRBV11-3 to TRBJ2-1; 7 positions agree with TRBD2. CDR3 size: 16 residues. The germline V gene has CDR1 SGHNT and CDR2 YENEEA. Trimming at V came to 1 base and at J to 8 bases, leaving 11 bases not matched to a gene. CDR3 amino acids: CASSLGLGLDGDEQFF. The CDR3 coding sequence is TGTGCCAGCAGCTTAGGACTCGGACTAGATGGGGATGAGCAGTTCTTC.

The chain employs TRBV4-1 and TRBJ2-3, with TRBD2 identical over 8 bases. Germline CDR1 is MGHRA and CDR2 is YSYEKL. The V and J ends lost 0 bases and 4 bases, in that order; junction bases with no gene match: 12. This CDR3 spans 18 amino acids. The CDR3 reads CASSQDYNPAGAADTQYF. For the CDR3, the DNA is TGCGCCAGCAGCCAAGATTATAATCCAGCGGGAGCGGCAGATACGCAGTATTTT.

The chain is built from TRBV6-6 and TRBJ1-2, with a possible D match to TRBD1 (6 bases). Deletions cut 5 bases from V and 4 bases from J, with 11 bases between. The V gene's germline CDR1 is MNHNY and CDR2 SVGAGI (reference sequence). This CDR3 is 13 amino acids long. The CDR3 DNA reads TGTGCCAGCAGTCCGGACAGTGTCTATGGCTACACCTTC. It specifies CASSPDSVYGYTF.

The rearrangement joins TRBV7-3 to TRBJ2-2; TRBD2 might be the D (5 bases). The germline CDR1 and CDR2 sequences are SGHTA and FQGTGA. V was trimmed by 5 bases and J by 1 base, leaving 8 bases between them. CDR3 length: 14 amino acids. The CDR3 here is CASSTDWNTGELFF. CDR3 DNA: TGTGCCAGCAGCACGGACTGGAACACCGGGGAGCTGTTTTTT.

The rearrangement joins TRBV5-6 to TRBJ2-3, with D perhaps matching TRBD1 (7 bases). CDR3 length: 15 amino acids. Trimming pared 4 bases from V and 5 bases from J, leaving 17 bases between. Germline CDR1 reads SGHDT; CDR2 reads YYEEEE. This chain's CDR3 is CASSPRQGGKDTQYF. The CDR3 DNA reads TGTGCCAGCAGCCCGAGACAGGGAGGTAAAGATACGCAGTATTTT.

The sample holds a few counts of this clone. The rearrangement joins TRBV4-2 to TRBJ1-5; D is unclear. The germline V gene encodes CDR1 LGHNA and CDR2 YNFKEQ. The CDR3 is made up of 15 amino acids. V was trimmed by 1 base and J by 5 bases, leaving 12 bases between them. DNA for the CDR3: TGTGCCAGCAGCCAAGGCGGCGGCTTTGATCAGCCCCAGCATTTT. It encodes CASSQGGGFDQPQHF.

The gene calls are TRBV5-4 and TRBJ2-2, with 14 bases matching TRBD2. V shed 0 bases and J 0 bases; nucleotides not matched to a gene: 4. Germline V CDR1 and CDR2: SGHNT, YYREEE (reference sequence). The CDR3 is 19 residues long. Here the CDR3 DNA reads TGTGCCAGCAGCTTGGGAGGACTAGCGGGAGGCACGAACACCGGGGAGCTGTTTTTT. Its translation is CASSLGGLAGGTNTGELFF.

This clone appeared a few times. CDR3 sequence (DNA): TGTGCCAGCAGCATCGACAGGGGTTTCGGGGAGCTGTTTTTT. Encoded protein: CASSIDRGFGELFF. The V and J genes are TRBV6-4 and TRBJ2-2, with 8 bases identical to TRBD1. Trimming removed 6 bases from V and 7 bases from J; junction bases left unmatched: 7. This CDR3 is built from 14 residues. Germline V gene data show CDR1 as MRHNA and CDR2 as SNTAGT.

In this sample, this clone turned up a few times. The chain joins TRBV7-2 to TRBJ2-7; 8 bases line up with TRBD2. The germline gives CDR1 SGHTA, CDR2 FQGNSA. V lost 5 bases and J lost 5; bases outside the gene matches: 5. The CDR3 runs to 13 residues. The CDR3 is CASSPQGLDEQYF. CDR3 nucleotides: TGTGCCAGCAGCCCGCAGGGACTAGACGAGCAGTACTTC.